This is a list of T cell receptor beta chains from one sample in a study of blood T cell repertoires in COVID-19. Using immunoSEQ multiplex PCR, the repertoire was profiled, and TCRdb retains in-frame clones only, with some absent. The sample shows 10,000 to 15,000 clones, about 80% of them seen only once. Source material: peripheral blood. The receptors here all came from a human donor in a cohort sampled during active COVID-19. CDR3s include the opening cysteine and the closing phenylalanine or tryptophan. A D gene is named only where the DNA matches it firmly. For some rows the clone size is stated as once, few or many, or as a class when expanded; others skip it.

V gene	D gene	J gene	clone size	CDR3 DNA	CDR3 protein
TRBV23-1	TRBD1	TRBJ2-1	NA	TGCGCCAGCAGTCAGCCGGGACAGGGGATCGGTGAGCAGTTCTTC	CASSQPGQGIGEQFF
TRBV6-1	NA	TRBJ1-4	NA	TGTGCCAGCAGTGCCTCTTACAGGGCTTCTAATGAAAAACTGTTTTTT	CASSASYRASNEKLFF
TRBV3-1/TRBV3-2	TRBD2	TRBJ2-5	NA	TGTGCCAGCAGCCCGCTAGCGGGGGTAGAGACCCAGTACTTC	CASSPLAGVETQYF
TRBV7-6	NA	TRBJ1-2	NA	TGTGCCAGCAGTTCGACAGACGATTATGGCTACACCTTC	CASSSTDDYGYTF
TRBV5-6	TRBD1	TRBJ1-4	NA	TGTGCCAGCAGCTGGGGACAGGGTGAAAAACTGTTTTTT	CASSWGQGEKLFF
TRBV19	NA	TRBJ2-2	NA	TGTGCCAGTAGCCTTTGGGCAGGGATCGCCGGGGAGCTGTTTTTT	CASSLWAGIAGELFF
TRBV6-1	TRBD1	TRBJ1-2	NA	TGTGCCAGCAGTAAAGACTCGACAGGGGGCCCAGAGCGTGGCTACACCTTC	CASSKDSTGGPERGYTF
TRBV9	NA	TRBJ1-1	NA	TGTGCCAGCAGCGTAGGAGGTGCAGGGCCACAGACTGAAGCTTTCTTT	CASSVGGAGPQTEAFF
TRBV19	NA	TRBJ1-3	NA	TGTGCCAGTCGCCGACAGTTTGGAAACACCATATATTTT	CASRRQFGNTIYF
TRBV11-2	NA	TRBJ2-1	NA	TGTGCCAGCAGCTTAGTCCCTCTTACAGGGAGCTCCTACAATGAGCAGTTCTTC	CASSLVPLTGSSYNEQFF
TRBV7-2	NA	TRBJ1-5	NA	TGTGCCAGCAGCCCAGACCAGGGTGGCAGCAATCAGCCCCAGCATTTT	CASSPDQGGSNQPQHF
TRBV6-1	NA	TRBJ1-2	NA	TGTGCCAGCAGTGAGACAACTGGCTATGGCTACACCTTC	CASSETTGYGYTF
TRBV3-1/TRBV3-2	TRBD1	TRBJ2-7	NA	TGTGCCAGCAGCCAAGAGTGGACAGGCGAATCCTACGAGCAGTACTTC	CASSQEWTGESYEQYF
TRBV18	TRBD2	TRBJ2-3	NA	TGTGCCAGCTCACTCTTGGGACTAGCGGGGGGCACAGATACGCAGTATTTT	CASSLLGLAGGTDTQYF
TRBV5-1	NA	TRBJ1-1	NA	TGCGCCAGCAGCAGGATCCAGGGGACCCAAGGGTTCTTT	CASSRIQGTQGFF
TRBV27	NA	TRBJ2-5	NA	TGTGCCAGCAGTCCCCGGGGGAGGCAAGAGACCCAGTACTTC	CASSPRGRQETQYF
TRBV30	NA	TRBJ2-1	NA	TGTGCCTGGAGGCGACCGCTCGGGGAGCAGTTCTTC	CAWRRPLGEQFF
TRBV7-9	TRBD2	TRBJ2-5	NA	TGTGCCAGCAGCCCAGCGGGGGGGCATGAGACCCAGTACTTC	CASSPAGGHETQYF
TRBV18	NA	TRBJ2-7	few	TGTGCCAGCTCACCATTGTCTCGCTCCTACGAGCAGTACTTC	CASSPLSRSYEQYF
TRBV12-5	NA	TRBJ1-1	NA	TGTGCTAGTGCCCGAGGATACATGAACACTGAAGCTTTCTTT	CASARGYMNTEAFF
TRBV6-5	NA	TRBJ1-1	NA	TGTGCCAGCAGTTACTCCCACCGGGGAAACACTGAAGCTTTCTTT	CASSYSHRGNTEAFF
TRBV18	TRBD1	TRBJ2-7	NA	TGTGCCAGCTCACCACTTGACAGGGGGCTAGGAGAGCAGTACTTC	CASSPLDRGLGEQYF
TRBV28	NA	TRBJ2-2	NA	TGTGCCAGCAGTTTGACTGGAAACACCGGGGAGCTGTTTTTT	CASSLTGNTGELFF
TRBV11-3	NA	TRBJ2-3	few	TGTGCCAGCAGCTTATGGGGGCTAGATACGCAGTATTTT	CASSLWGLDTQYF
TRBV19	TRBD2	TRBJ2-3	NA	TGTGCCAGTACCCCGGGGAGGGAATATATAGATACGCAGTATTTT	CASTPGREYIDTQYF
TRBV7-8	NA	TRBJ1-3	NA	TGTGCCAGCAGCCGAGACAGGCCATCTGGAAACACCATATATTTT	CASSRDRPSGNTIYF
TRBV29-1	NA	TRBJ2-3	once	TGCAGCGTGGGTGGGCTAGCAGCTAGCACAGATACGCAGTATTTT	CSVGGLAASTDTQYF
TRBV28	NA	TRBJ2-7	once	TGTGCCAGCACCCTTCCTGGGCACGAGCAGTACTTC	CASTLPGHEQYF
TRBV24-1	TRBD1	TRBJ2-1	NA	TGTGCCACCAGTGCGGGACAGGGTGTCCATGAGCAGTTCTTC	CATSAGQGVHEQFF
TRBV3-1/TRBV3-2	NA	TRBJ1-5	NA	TGTGCCAGCACAGGGTTACGGCCCCAGCATTTT	CASTGLRPQHF
TRBV9	NA	TRBJ2-5	NA	TGTGCCAGCAGCGTAGAACCAGAAGAGACCCAGTACTTC	CASSVEPEETQYF
TRBV5-1	TRBD1	TRBJ1-3	NA	TGCGCCAGCAGCGGGGCGAGGGACAGGGACTCTCCCGCCTCTGGAAACACCATATATTTT	CASSGARDRDSPASGNTIYF
TRBV2	TRBD1	TRBJ1-3	few	TGTGCCAGCAGCTGGGGACAGCGAAACACCATATATTTT	CASSWGQRNTIYF
TRBV5-4	NA	TRBJ2-3	NA	TGTGCCAGCAGCACGCCGGGTGAGGATACGCAGTATTTT	CASSTPGEDTQYF
TRBV6-5	NA	TRBJ1-2	NA	TGTGCCACCCAGGCCGGGGGGGGCTACACCTTC	CATQAGGGYTF
TRBV4-3	TRBD2	TRBJ2-2	NA	TGCGCCAGCAGCCAAGAAACCCTAGCGGGGGGCCGCTTGAACACCGGGGAGCTGTTTTTT	CASSQETLAGGRLNTGELFF
TRBV19	NA	TRBJ1-4	NA	TGTGCCAGTAGCCCTACATCGGACAGTTGGGGTGAAAAACTGTTTTTT	CASSPTSDSWGEKLFF
TRBV24-1	TRBD1	TRBJ2-5	NA	TGTGCCACCAGTGATTCTCGACAGGGTTACCAAGAGACCCAGTACTTC	CATSDSRQGYQETQYF
TRBV12-5	NA	TRBJ2-2	few	TGTGCTAGTGGTTTGCCATCCCTGGGAGGTGGCCCCCGAGAAACCGGGGAGCTGTTTTTT	CASGLPSLGGGPRETGELFF
TRBV5-1	NA	TRBJ2-6	NA	TGCGCCAGCAGCTTCACAGCCTTTCTCTCTGGGGCCAACGTCCTGACTTTC	CASSFTAFLSGANVLTF
TRBV18	TRBD1	TRBJ2-2	NA	TGTGCCAGCTCACCACCGGGACAGCACACCGGGGAGCTGTTTTTT	CASSPPGQHTGELFF
TRBV21-1	NA	TRBJ1-6	NA	TGTGCCAGCAGCAAACGTGCAGGGAGGAAGCCCCTCCACTTT	CASSKRAGRKPLHF
TRBV7-9	TRBD1	TRBJ2-5	NA	TGTGCCAGCAGCTTAAGGGACAGGGGGCAAGAGACCCAGTACTTC	CASSLRDRGQETQYF
TRBV27	NA	TRBJ1-2	NA	TGTGCCAGCTCCCCTACCCTATCGAACTATGGCTACACCTTC	CASSPTLSNYGYTF
TRBV19	NA	TRBJ1-5	few	TGTGCCAGTAGTGGGGGCGGCAATCAGCCCCAGCATTTT	CASSGGGNQPQHF
TRBV7-6	TRBD1	TRBJ1-2	NA	TGTGCCAGCAGCTTAGGGCGGTTCCGGGACAGGGGTACTAACTATGGCTACACCTTC	CASSLGRFRDRGTNYGYTF
TRBV7-6	TRBD2	TRBJ2-1	NA	TGTGCCAGCAGCCCCCGACTAGCGGGGGGGCACAATGAGCAGTTCTTC	CASSPRLAGGHNEQFF
TRBV2	TRBD1	TRBJ2-1	NA	TGTGCCAGCAGTGAAGGGGTGGAGACAGGGGAGTTCTTC	CASSEGVETGEFF
TRBV6-1	NA	TRBJ1-5	NA	TGTGCCAGCAGTGAACAGGCTGATCAGCCCCAGCATTTT	CASSEQADQPQHF
TRBV5-6	TRBD2	TRBJ2-7	few	TGTGCCAGCAGGCCCCTTGGGGGGGGGTCTCTTTCCTACGAGCAGTACTTC	CASRPLGGGSLSYEQYF
TRBV6-6	TRBD1	TRBJ1-4	few	TGTGCCAGCAGTTATACGGGACAGGGAGTCGAAAAACTGTTTTTT	CASSYTGQGVEKLFF
TRBV7-2	TRBD1	TRBJ1-3	NA	TGTGCCAGCAGCCTCGGGACAGGGGGCGGATACACCATATATTTT	CASSLGTGGGYTIYF